This TCR beta chain was sequenced in a study of blood T cell repertoires in COVID-19. Study summary: Collection of acute and convalescent COVID-19 samples took place in the United States, Italy and Spain. The cDNA or gDNA used as material had been derived from T cells, B-cell-depleted T cells, or PBMCs.

CDR3 length equals 15 residues. Trimming cost V 3 bases and J 5 bases, with 16 bases left between them. CDR1 is MNHEY and CDR2 is SMNVEV in the germline V gene (reference sequence). In the source study's methods: Amplifying reference gene primers gave estimates of nucleated cell counts. Clones were sequenced by immunoSEQ multiplex PCR, and TCRdb holds only the in-frame ones, with some missing. For V, J and clone size, that table is used; D and trimming come from the DNA. The sample comprises 140,000 or so clones, 80% of which are singletons, and approximately 5% rests with the top ten. V and J are TRBV27 and TRBJ1-2; D possibly corresponds to TRBD1 (6 bases). This receptor was taken from a woman aged 45-60 years with acute or convalescent COVID-19. The sample comprised peripheral blood. In DNA, the CDR3 is TGTGCCAGCAGTTTCGAATCCAGGGGTTTGTATGGCTACACCTTC. Translated, it gives CASSFESRGLYGYTF.